This TCR beta chain was sequenced for a study of blood T cell repertoires in COVID-19. Study as a whole: COVID-19 samples collected from the United States, Italy and Spain covered acute and convalescent phases.

The authors' processing: Estimation of nucleated cell counts relied on the amplification of reference gene primers. Profiled with immunoSEQ multiplex PCR; TCRdb holds only in-frame clones, not every one. Clone size and the V and J calls come from that table; the DNA yielded D and trimming. Among about 74,000 clones listed, almost 85% were seen once. Trimming took off 2 bases at V and 2 bases at J, with 11 bases between the two ends. Germline CDR1 is KGHSH and CDR2 is LQKENI. The CDR3 sequence is 15 residues long. Sequenced sample: peripheral blood. This sequence was found in a man between 45 and 60 years old with acute or convalescent COVID-19. The rearrangement links TRBV18 to TRBJ2-3, with D maybe TRBD1 (6 bases). CDR3: CASSPYQGLTDTQYF. In nucleotides, the CDR3 is TGTGCCAGCTCACCATATCAGGGGCTCACAGATACGCAGTATTTT.